This T cell receptor (beta chain) was recorded in a study of T cells in narcolepsy. Overall study context: Patients with NT1 or NT2 and healthy control donors were enrolled. Notes on the study in general: In some patient and control memory CD4+ samples, autoreactive clones were absent. Healthy controls reportedly lacked the autoreactive clonotypes serially found in patients' blood. Comparing one patient's CSF and blood CD4+ clonotypes highlighted HCRT- and TRIB2-specific autoreactive clonotypes.

Clones were sequenced by immunoSEQ multiplex PCR, and TCRdb holds only the in-frame ones, with some missing. The sample lists 27,000 or so clones, roughly 86% seen once, with around 1.1% in the top ten. V lost 0 bases, J lost 5 bases, and 8 bases lay in between. The CDR3 has 13 residues. The germline CDR1 and CDR2 sequences are SGHRS and YFSETQ. With respect to this clone: Its target is not known.

The rearrangement joins TRBV5-1 to TRBJ1-2; D gene unclear. The sequencing input was CD45RA- memory CD4+ T cells from PBMCs. This TCR was recovered from a human donor with narcolepsy. The CDR3 region is CASSLDVRYGYTF. The CDR3 DNA reads TGCGCCAGCAGCTTGGACGTGAGGTATGGCTACACCTTC.